This record covers a single TCR beta chain. This specimen belongs to a study of blood T cell repertoires in COVID-19. For the study at large: Both acute and convalescent COVID-19 samples were obtained from the United States, Italy and Spain. PBMCs, B-cell-depleted T cells, or T cells were the source of the cDNA or gDNA that made up the material.

Study members were between about 18 and 100 years old and lived in 20 to 30 US regions. Participant reports of clinical history set cohort assignment. Produced via immunoSEQ multiplex PCR; TCRdb's table is partial and in-frame only. The table includes hundreds of thousands of clones, around nine tenths detected once. The receptor's source is a woman between 18 and 29 years old with acute COVID-19. Sequenced material: PBMCs or T cells enriched from blood (not recorded which).

The DNA for the CDR3 is TGTGCCAGCAGCTTAGATCGGAGTCCCTATGGTGGCTACACCTTC. Residues: CASSLDRSPYGGYTF. V gene TRBV11-2 combines with J gene TRBJ1-2; no definite D call. CDR1 is SGHAT, CDR2 FQNNGV, per germline. The CDR3 has 15 residues. Between the trimmed V and J ends, which lost 0 bases and 7 bases, there was a span of 15 bases.